The 22 T cell receptor beta chains presented below share a single source sample, sequenced in a study of T-cell memory formation after mild COVID-19. TCRdb reprocessed the 5' RACE reads with MiXCR, giving one entry per CDR3 protein. Of 140,000 to 150,000 distinct CDR3 sequences listed, around 21% are singletons. The sample comprised PBMCs or a T cell subset sorted from them (not recorded which). The receptors derive from an adult woman who had mild COVID-19 (a few samples of this study predate the infection). Cell type and time point are not known.

The table lists this clonotype with many counts. The chain has TRBV5-5 and TRBJ2-5, with 11 bases identical to TRBD2. V lost 0 bases and J lost 4; bases outside the gene matches: 5. Germline CDR1 reads SGHKS; CDR2 reads YYEKEE (reference sequence). This CDR3 has 16 amino acids. The CDR3 loop is CASSLGLAGRGETQYF. DNA of the CDR3: TGTGCCAGCAGCTTGGGACTAGCGGGACGAGGAGAGACCCAGTACTTC.

This clonotype was counted between two and nine times. The V call is TRBV3-1, the J call TRBJ2-7, with 12 bases matching TRBD2. Germline V gives CDR1 LGHDT, CDR2 YNNKEL (reference sequence). V shed 4 bases and J 7 bases; nucleotides not matched to a gene: 5. This CDR3 is 14 amino acids long. In nucleotides, the CDR3 is TGTGCCAGCAGCCGACTAGCGGGAGTAGATGAGCAGTACTTC. Its protein is CASSRLAGVDEQYF.

There are many counts of this clonotype. The genes are TRBV7-2 and TRBJ2-3; possibly TRBD2 for D (5 bases). Germline lookup yields CDR1 SGHTA and CDR2 FQGNSA. V shed 5 bases and J shed 0 bases, with 15 bases lying between them. The CDR3 length is 16 residues. CDR3 DNA sequence: TGTGCCAGCAGCCCCGGGGTGGGGAGTAGCACAGATACGCAGTATTTT. Its protein is CASSPGVGSSTDTQYF.

This clonotype appeared a few times. This sequence joins TRBV5-4 and TRBJ2-5, with D tentatively TRBD2 (5 bases). Between the trimmed V and J ends, which lost 4 bases and 10 bases, there was a span of 11 bases. CDR3 length: 11 residues. Germline assignment: CDR1 SGHNT and CDR2 YYREEE (reference sequence). The CDR3 region is CASSDGVDQYF. As DNA, the CDR3 is TGTGCCAGCAGCGACGGGGTAGACCAGTACTTC.

In its sample, this clonotype was seen a few times. The chain combines TRBV7-4 with TRBJ2-7; tentatively, D is TRBD1 (6 bases). The CDR3 covers 14 residues. Germline-derived CDR1 and CDR2 are SGHVT and SQSDAQ. The germline V and J ends were trimmed by 5 bases and 2 bases, with 13 bases remaining between them. CDR3 DNA: TGTGCCAGCAGCGCCCGGGACATAGCCTACGAGCAGTACTTC. Translating it yields CASSARDIAYEQYF. Variable domain in full (rest from reference TRBV7-4 and TRBJ2-7): GAGVSQSPRYKVAKRGRDVALRCDSISGHVTLYWYRQTLGQGSEVLTYSQSDAQRDKSGRPSGRFSAERPERSVSTLKIQRTEQGDSAVYLCASSARDIAYEQYFGPGTRLTVT.

The chain has TRBV5-6 and TRBJ2-3; 7 nucleotides line up with TRBD2. With V trimmed by 3 bases and J by 6 bases, 10 bases remained unmatched. Germline V gives CDR1 SGHDT, CDR2 YYEEEE. CDR3 length equals 15 residues. CDR3 amino acids: CASSSEPAGMDTQYF. The CDR3 DNA reads as TGTGCCAGCAGCTCCGAACCAGCGGGGATGGATACGCAGTATTTT.

This clonotype was counted between two and nine times. The V and J genes are TRBV6-5 and TRBJ1-4, with a possible D match to TRBD1 (5 bases). Trimming left V 6 bases short and J 5 bases short, with 10 bases between. Germline V gene data show CDR1 as MNHEY and CDR2 as SVGAGI. This CDR3 is built from 13 residues. The CDR3 nucleotides are TGTGCCAGCAGAGGGACGACGAATGAAAAACTGTTTTTT. Amino acids: CASRGTTNEKLFF.

The sample holds many counts of this clonotype. This chain uses TRBV24-1 with TRBJ2-1; 11 nucleotides align to TRBD1. Germline V gene data show CDR1 as KGHDR and CDR2 as SFDVKD. The ends lost 4 bases at V and 8 bases at J; junction bases unmatched: 6. The CDR3 covers 15 residues. The CDR3 region is CATSDRTGGSDEQFF. The DNA for the CDR3 is TGTGCCACCAGTGACCGGACAGGGGGCAGCGATGAGCAGTTCTTC.

The V call is TRBV4-1, the J call TRBJ1-3, with D possibly TRBD1 on 6 matching bases. The germline CDR1 and CDR2 sequences are MGHRA and YSYEKL. Trimming removed 0 bases from V and 2 bases from J, with 11 bases in between. The CDR3 is made up of 16 amino acids. The DNA of the CDR3 is TGCGCCAGCAGCCAAGAAAATAAGGGGGCTGGAAACACCATATATTTT. Translating gives CASSQENKGAGNTIYF.

This clonotype has only a few counts. The rearrangement links TRBV29-1 to TRBJ1-5; no clear D. The germline V gene encodes CDR1 SQVTM and CDR2 ANQGSEA. V lost 8 bases, J lost 1 base, and 12 bases lay in between. CDR3 size: 13 residues. The CDR3 sequence: CSSRDGSNQPQHF. The CDR3 nucleotides are TGCAGCTCCCGAGACGGGAGCAATCAGCCCCAGCATTTT.

The chain has TRBV5-1 and TRBJ2-7; TRBD2 matches 13 bases. Germline V gene sequence: CDR1 SGHRS, CDR2 YFSETQ. CDR3 length: 19 residues. Losses at the gene ends were 0 bases for V and 2 bases for J; bases not matched to a gene: 11. The DNA for the CDR3 is TGCGCCAGCAGCTTGGAGGGACTAGCGGGGCCTATGGAACCCTACGAGCAGTACTTC. It translates to CASSLEGLAGPMEPYEQYF.

This chain joins TRBV5-6 and TRBJ2-2; the D gene is possibly TRBD2 (5 bases). Germline CDR1 SGHDT, CDR2 YYEEEE. Trimming removed 1 base at V and 4 bases at J, with 14 bases between. The CDR3 spans 16 residues. Here the CDR3 DNA reads TGTGCCAGCAGCTTGTCGGCAGGTCGGGGCACCGGGGAGCTGTTTTTT. Translated, it gives CASSLSAGRGTGELFF.

This clonotype was observed a handful of times. This chain joins TRBV14 and TRBJ2-2, with 8 bases aligning to TRBD2. V gave up 6 bases and J gave up 4 bases; unmatched junction bases: 4. The CDR3 is 14 amino acids. Germline V gene sequence: CDR1 SGHDN, CDR2 FVKESK. The CDR3 here is CASSRSGSTGELFF. The CDR3 DNA is TGTGCCAGCAGTCGCAGCGGGAGCACCGGGGAGCTGTTTTTT.

The J gene is TRBJ1-2, the V gene TRBV5-6, with a possible D match to TRBD1 (6 bases). This CDR3 is 15 amino acids long. V was cut by 1 base and J by 4 bases, with 14 bases left in between. Germline CDR1 and CDR2: SGHDT and YYEEEE. Written as DNA, the CDR3 is TGTGCCAGCAGCTTGTCCCCGACAGGCCCCTATGGCTACACCTTC. It encodes CASSLSPTGPYGYTF.

This clonotype was seen only once. The chain has TRBV3-1 and TRBJ2-2; 9 bases agree with TRBD2. From germline, CDR1 is LGHDT and CDR2 YNNKEL (reference sequence). J gave up 5 bases and V 3 bases, and 10 bases lay outside the gene matches. The CDR3 loop spans 17 amino acids. The CDR3 coding sequence is TGTGCCAGCAGCCATAGTTCAGGGCTAGCGGGAACCGGGGAGCTGTTTTTT. The encoded protein is CASSHSSGLAGTGELFF. Complete variable domain (other parts from reference TRBV3-1 and TRBJ2-2): DTAVSQTPKYLVTQMGNDKSIKCEQNLGHDTMYWYKQDSKKFLKIMFSYNNKELIINETVPNRFSPKSPDKAHLNLHINSLELGDSAVYFCASSHSSGLAGTGELFFGEGSRLTVL.

The V and J genes are TRBV12-3 or TRBV12-4 and TRBJ2-1; D may correspond to TRBD1 or TRBD2 (5 bases each). Trimming removed 3 bases at V and 4 bases at J, with 10 bases between. This CDR3 spans 14 amino acids. This CDR3 reads CASSFPGRYNEQFF. Written as DNA, the CDR3 is TGTGCCAGCAGTTTCCCGGGACGTTACAATGAGCAGTTCTTC.

The chain couples TRBV18 to TRBJ1-2, with 10 nucleotides matching TRBD1. Unmatched junction bases numbered 0, after V lost 0 bases and J lost 2 bases. Germline CDR1 KGHSH, CDR2 LQKENI. This CDR3 comprises 15 residues. The CDR3, as DNA: TGTGCCAGCTCACCACCGGGACAGGGGAACTATGGCTACACCTTC. This gives the protein CASSPPGQGNYGYTF.

This clonotype was counted only a few times. The J gene is TRBJ2-2, the V gene TRBV5-1; 10 bases line up with TRBD2. Germline assignment: CDR1 SGHRS and CDR2 YFSETQ. V gave up 0 bases and J gave up 6 bases; unmatched junction bases: 8. The CDR3 loop spans 17 amino acids. The CDR3 loop is CASSLGPGLAAAGELFF. The CDR3 DNA reads TGCGCCAGCAGCTTGGGCCCCGGACTAGCGGCAGCCGGGGAGCTGTTTTTT.

This clonotype showed up just a few times. This chain connects TRBV19 to TRBJ2-1; D call uncertain. Trimming stripped 6 bases from V and 1 base from J, with 10 bases between. The CDR3 is 14 amino acids. Germline values: CDR1 LNHDA, CDR2 SQIVND (reference sequence). For the CDR3, the DNA is TGTGCCAGTAGGCCCCCGCGATCCTACAATGAGCAGTTCTTC. Residues: CASRPPRSYNEQFF.

The gene calls are TRBV12-3 or TRBV12-4 and TRBJ1-5; the D gene is possibly TRBD1 (5 bases). CDR3 size: 14 residues. Trimming removed 5 bases from V and 7 bases from J, with 15 bases in between. As DNA, the CDR3 is TGTGCCAGCAGTCCTAGTTGGGGCTCCCAGCCCCAGCATTTT. It translates to CASSPSWGSQPQHF.

V usage is TRBV5-1 and J usage is TRBJ2-3, with D possibly TRBD2 on 5 matching bases. Germline V lookup: CDR1 SGHRS, CDR2 YFSETQ. The CDR3 extends over 14 amino acids. V lost 0 bases and J lost 3, with 8 bases in between. The CDR3 DNA reads as TGCGCCAGCAGCTTGGGGGAGATAACAGATACGCAGTATTTT. This sequence encodes CASSLGEITDTQYF.

V usage is TRBV2 and J usage is TRBJ1-1, with 9 positions matching TRBD1. The CDR3 contains 13 residues. J lost 1 base, V lost 6 bases, and 0 bases had no gene match. Germline V gene data show CDR1 as SNHLY and CDR2 as FYNNEI. The CDR3 spells CASRGQGNTEAFF. The CDR3 DNA is TGTGCCAGCAGGGGACAGGGGAACACTGAAGCTTTCTTT.